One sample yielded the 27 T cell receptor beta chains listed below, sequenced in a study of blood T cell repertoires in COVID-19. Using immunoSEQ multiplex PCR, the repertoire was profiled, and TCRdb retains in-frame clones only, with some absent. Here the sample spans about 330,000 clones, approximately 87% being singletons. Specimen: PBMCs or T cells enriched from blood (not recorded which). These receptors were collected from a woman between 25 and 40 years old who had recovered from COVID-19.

The DNA for the CDR3 is TGTGCCAGCAGTCTAGACCCAAAAGAGGACTATGGCTACACCTTC. This sequence encodes CASSLDPKEDYGYTF. The chain joins TRBV28 to TRBJ1-2, with D uncertain. The V end was cut by 5 bases, the J end by 3 bases, with 16 bases between. The CDR3 is 15 residues long. The germline V gene has CDR1 MDHEN and CDR2 SYDVKM.

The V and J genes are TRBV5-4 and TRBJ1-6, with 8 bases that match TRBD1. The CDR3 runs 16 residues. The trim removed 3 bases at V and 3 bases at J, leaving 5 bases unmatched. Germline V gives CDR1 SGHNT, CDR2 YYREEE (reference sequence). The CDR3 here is CASSSNDRGYNSPLHF. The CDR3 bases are TGTGCCAGCAGCTCAAACGACAGGGGCTATAATTCACCCCTCCACTTT.

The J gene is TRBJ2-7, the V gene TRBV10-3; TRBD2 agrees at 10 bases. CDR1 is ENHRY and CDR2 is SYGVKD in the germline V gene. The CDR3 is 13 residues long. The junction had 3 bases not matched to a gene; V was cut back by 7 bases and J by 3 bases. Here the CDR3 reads CAIKASGGYEQYF. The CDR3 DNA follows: TGTGCCATCAAGGCTAGCGGGGGCTACGAGCAGTACTTC.

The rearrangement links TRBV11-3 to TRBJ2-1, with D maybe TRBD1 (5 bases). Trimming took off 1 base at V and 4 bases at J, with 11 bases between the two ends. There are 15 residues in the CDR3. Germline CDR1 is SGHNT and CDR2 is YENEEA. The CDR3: CASSLGQGSYNEQFF. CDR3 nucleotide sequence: TGTGCCAGCAGCTTAGGGCAGGGCTCATACAATGAGCAGTTCTTC.

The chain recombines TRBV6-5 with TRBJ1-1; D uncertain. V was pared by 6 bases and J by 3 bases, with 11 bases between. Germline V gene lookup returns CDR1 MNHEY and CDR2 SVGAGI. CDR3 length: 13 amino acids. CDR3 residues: CASRGIEDTEAFF. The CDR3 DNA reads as TGTGCCAGCAGAGGCATAGAGGACACTGAAGCTTTCTTT.

The CDR3 nucleotides are TGTGCCAGCAGCGTAGAGGGGAGGGCACCCCCCTACGAGCAGTACTTC. Its translation is CASSVEGRAPPYEQYF. The rearrangement links TRBV9 to TRBJ2-7; 7 bases line up with TRBD2. The V gene's germline CDR1 is SGDLS and CDR2 YYNGEE. The length of the CDR3 is 16 residues. J lost 2 bases, V lost 0 bases, and 8 bases had no gene match.

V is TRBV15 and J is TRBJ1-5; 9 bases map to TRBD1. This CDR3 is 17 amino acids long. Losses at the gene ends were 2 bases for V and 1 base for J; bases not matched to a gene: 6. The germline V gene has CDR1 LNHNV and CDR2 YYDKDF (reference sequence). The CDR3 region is CATSRRIGTGSNQPQHF. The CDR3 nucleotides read TGTGCCACCAGCAGAAGAATAGGGACAGGGAGCAATCAGCCCCAGCATTTT.

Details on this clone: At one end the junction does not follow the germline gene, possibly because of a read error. CDR3 residues: CASSIGGSRNHGYTF. The CDR3 DNA reads TGTGCCAGTAGTATAGGAGGGTCGCGTAACCATGGCTACACCTTC. This rearrangement joins TRBV19 to TRBJ1-2; D remains unclear. Germline-derived CDR1 and CDR2 are LNHDA and SQIVND (reference sequence). CDR3 length: 15 amino acids.

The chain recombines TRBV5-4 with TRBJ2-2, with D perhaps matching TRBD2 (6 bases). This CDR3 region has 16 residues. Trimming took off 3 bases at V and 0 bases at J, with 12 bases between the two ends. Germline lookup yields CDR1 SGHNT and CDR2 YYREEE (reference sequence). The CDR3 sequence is CASSSFLAPNTGELFF. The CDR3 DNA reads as TGTGCCAGCAGCTCTTTCCTAGCGCCGAACACCGGGGAGCTGTTTTTT.

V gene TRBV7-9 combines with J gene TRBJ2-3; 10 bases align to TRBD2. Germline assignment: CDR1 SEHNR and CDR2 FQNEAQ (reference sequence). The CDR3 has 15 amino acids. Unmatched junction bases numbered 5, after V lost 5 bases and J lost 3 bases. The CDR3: CASSKLAGVTDTQYF. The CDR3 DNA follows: TGTGCCAGCAGCAAGCTAGCGGGGGTGACAGATACGCAGTATTTT.

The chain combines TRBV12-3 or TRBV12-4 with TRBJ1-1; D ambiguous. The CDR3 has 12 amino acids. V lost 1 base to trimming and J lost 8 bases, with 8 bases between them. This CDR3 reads CASSLGPMEAFF. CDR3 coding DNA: TGTGCCAGCAGTTTAGGGCCGATGGAAGCTTTCTTT.

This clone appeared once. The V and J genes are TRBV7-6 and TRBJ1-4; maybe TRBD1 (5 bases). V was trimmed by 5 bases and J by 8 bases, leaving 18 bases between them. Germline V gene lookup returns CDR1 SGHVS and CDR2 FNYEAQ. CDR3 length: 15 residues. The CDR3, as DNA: TGTGCCAGCAGCCTGAATTTGGGGGGAGGGGAAAAACTGTTTTTT. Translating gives CASSLNLGGGEKLFF.

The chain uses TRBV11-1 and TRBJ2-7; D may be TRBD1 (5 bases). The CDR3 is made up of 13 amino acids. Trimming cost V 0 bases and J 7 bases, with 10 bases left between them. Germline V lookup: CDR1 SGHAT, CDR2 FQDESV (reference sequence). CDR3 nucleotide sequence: TGTGCCAGCAGCTTAGCGCAGGGTCGGGAGCAGTACTTC. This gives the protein CASSLAQGREQYF.

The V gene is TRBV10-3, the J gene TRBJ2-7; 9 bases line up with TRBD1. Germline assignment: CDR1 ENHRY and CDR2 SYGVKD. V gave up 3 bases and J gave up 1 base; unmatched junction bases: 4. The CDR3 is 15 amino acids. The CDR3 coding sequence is TGTGCCATCAGTGAAGGGGACAGGGATTCCTACGAGCAGTACTTC. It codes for CAISEGDRDSYEQYF.

The CDR3 region has the DNA TGTGCCAGCTCATGGACAGGGAATGGCTACACCTTC. Protein sequence: CASSWTGNGYTF. This rearrangement joins TRBV18 to TRBJ1-2, with 8 bases identical to TRBD1. The CDR3 loop spans 12 amino acids. CDR1 and CDR2 from the germline V gene are KGHSH and LQKENI. Unmatched junction bases numbered 2, after V lost 5 bases and J lost 6 bases.

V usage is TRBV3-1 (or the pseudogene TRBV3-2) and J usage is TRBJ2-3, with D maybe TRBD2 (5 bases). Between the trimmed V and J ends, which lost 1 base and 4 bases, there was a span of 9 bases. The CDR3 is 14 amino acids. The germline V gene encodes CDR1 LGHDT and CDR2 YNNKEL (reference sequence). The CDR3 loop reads CASSQGLSPDTQYF. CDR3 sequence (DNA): TGTGCCAGCAGCCAAGGACTATCCCCAGATACGCAGTATTTT.

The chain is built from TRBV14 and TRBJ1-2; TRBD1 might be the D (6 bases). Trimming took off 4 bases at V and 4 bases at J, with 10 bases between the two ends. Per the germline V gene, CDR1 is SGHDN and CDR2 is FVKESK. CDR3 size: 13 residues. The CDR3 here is CASSPGTTYGYTF. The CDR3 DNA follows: TGTGCCAGCAGCCCGGGGACAACCTATGGCTACACCTTC.

CDR3 DNA sequence: TGTGCCAGCAGCCCCCATAGTACTAATGAAAAACTGTTTTTT. Its translation: CASSPHSTNEKLFF. The genes are TRBV9 and TRBJ1-4; no firm D call. V was trimmed by 4 bases and J by 2 bases, leaving 9 bases between them. The CDR3 is made up of 14 amino acids. In germline, CDR1 is SGDLS, CDR2 YYNGEE. Filled out from reference TRBV9 and TRBJ1-4, the complete variable domain reads DSGVTQTPKHLITATGQRVTLRCSPRSGDLSVYWYQQSLDQGLQFLIQYYNGEERAKGNILERFSAQQFPDLHSELNLSSLELGDSALYFCASSPHSTNEKLFFGSGTQLSVL.

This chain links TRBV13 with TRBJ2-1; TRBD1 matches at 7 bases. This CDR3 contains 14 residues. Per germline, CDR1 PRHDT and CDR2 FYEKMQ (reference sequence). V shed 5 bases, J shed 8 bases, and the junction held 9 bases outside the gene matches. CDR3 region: CASSPIRGSHEQFF. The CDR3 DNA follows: TGTGCCAGCAGCCCCATCAGGGGGTCCCATGAGCAGTTCTTC.

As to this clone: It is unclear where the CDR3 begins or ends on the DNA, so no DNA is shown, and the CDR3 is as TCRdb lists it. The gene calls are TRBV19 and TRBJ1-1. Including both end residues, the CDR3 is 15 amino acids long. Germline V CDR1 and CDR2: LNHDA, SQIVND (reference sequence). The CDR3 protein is CASTSGGLGNTEAFF.

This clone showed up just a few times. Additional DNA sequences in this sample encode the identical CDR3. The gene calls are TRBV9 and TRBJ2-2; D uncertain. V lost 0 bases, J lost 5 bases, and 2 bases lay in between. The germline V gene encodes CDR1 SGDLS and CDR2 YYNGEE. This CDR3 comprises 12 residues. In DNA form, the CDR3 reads TGTGCCAGCAGCGTAGTAACCGGGGAGCTGTTTTTT. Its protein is CASSVVTGELFF.

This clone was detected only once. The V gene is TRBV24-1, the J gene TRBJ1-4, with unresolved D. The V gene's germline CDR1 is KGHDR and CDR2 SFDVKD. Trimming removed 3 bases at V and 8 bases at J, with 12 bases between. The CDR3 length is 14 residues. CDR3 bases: TGTGCCACCAGTGATCCCCGGTCGGGGGAAAAACTGTTTTTT. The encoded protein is CATSDPRSGEKLFF.

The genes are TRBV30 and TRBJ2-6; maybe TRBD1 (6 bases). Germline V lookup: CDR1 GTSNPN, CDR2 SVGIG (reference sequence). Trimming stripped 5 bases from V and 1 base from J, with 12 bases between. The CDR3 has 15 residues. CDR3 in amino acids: CAWSFGQSGANVLTF. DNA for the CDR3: TGTGCCTGGTCCTTCGGACAGTCTGGGGCCAACGTCCTGACTTTC.

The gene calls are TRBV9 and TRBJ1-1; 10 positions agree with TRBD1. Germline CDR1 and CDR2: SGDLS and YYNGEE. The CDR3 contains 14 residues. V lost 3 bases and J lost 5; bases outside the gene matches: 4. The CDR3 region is CASSGGQGRTEAFF. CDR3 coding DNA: TGTGCCAGCAGCGGGGGACAGGGGCGAACTGAAGCTTTCTTT.

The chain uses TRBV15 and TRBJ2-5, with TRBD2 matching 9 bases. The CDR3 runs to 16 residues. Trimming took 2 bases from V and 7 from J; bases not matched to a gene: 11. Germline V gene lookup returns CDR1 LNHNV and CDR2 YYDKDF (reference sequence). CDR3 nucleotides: TGTGCCACCAGCAGACCCGTGGGGACAGCGGGGGGGACCCAGTACTTC. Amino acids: CATSRPVGTAGGTQYF.

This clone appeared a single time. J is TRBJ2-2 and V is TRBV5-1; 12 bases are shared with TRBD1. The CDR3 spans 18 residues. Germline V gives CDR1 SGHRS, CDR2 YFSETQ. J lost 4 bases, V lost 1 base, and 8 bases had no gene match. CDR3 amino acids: CASSLLSGTGGATGELFF. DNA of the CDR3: TGCGCCAGCAGCTTGTTGTCGGGGACAGGGGGCGCCACCGGGGAGCTGTTTTTT.

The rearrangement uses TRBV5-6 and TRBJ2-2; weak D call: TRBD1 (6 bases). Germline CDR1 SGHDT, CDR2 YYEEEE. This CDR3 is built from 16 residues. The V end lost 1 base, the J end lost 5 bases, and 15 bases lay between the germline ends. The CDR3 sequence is CASSLITGSGTGELFF. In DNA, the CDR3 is TGTGCCAGCAGCTTGATAACAGGGTCAGGTACCGGGGAGCTGTTTTTT.